Following are 12 T cell receptor beta chains from one sample sequenced in a study of a mutant IDH1 vaccine in newly diagnosed glioma. Profiled with immunoSEQ multiplex PCR; TCRdb holds only in-frame clones, not every one. The sample yields under 150,000 clones, 90% seen once. Time point in this sample: week 11, during vaccination. Every vaccine dose comprised 300 ug of mutant IDH1 20-mer peptide plus topical imiquimod. These receptors' antigens are unknown. The sample in question was PBMCs, obtained from a glioma patient whose treatment included an IDH1 peptide vaccine. Receptor source: a woman aged 45-59 years with glioma.

V usage is TRBV19 and J usage is TRBJ1-2; 9 nucleotides match TRBD1. CDR1 and CDR2 from the germline V gene are LNHDA and SQIVND (reference sequence). The CDR3 consists of 15 residues. Unmatched junction bases numbered 7, after V lost 2 bases and J lost 6 bases. The CDR3: CASSILADRGDGYTF. CDR3 DNA: TGTGCCAGTAGTATATTAGCGGACAGGGGAGATGGCTACACCTTC.

The chain couples TRBV5-6 to TRBJ2-1; D call uncertain. Germline loops: CDR1 SGHDT, CDR2 YYEEEE. This CDR3 spans 12 amino acids. V shed 2 bases and J shed 6 bases, with 6 bases lying between them. The CDR3 sequence is CASSLGANEQFF. CDR3 coding DNA: TGTGCCAGCAGCTTAGGCGCCAATGAGCAGTTCTTC.

The rearrangement uses TRBV14 and TRBJ2-5, with D possibly being TRBD2 (5 bases). The CDR3 length is 13 residues. Between the trimmed V and J ends, which lost 2 bases and 5 bases, there was a span of 9 bases. CDR1 and CDR2 from the germline V gene are SGHDN and FVKESK. CDR3 coding DNA: TGTGCCAGCAGCCAACTAGCCTTGGAGACCCAGTACTTC. This encodes CASSQLALETQYF.

The chain is built from TRBV30 and TRBJ1-4, with D perhaps TRBD1 (5 bases). The CDR3 contains 13 residues. CDR1 and CDR2 from the germline V gene are GTSNPN and SVGIG (reference sequence). Trimming pared 0 bases from V and 7 bases from J, leaving 9 bases between. The CDR3 sequence: CAWSVRGAEKLFF. CDR3 DNA: TGTGCCTGGAGTGTAAGGGGAGCTGAAAAACTGTTTTTT.

The chain uses TRBV28 and TRBJ1-1; perhaps TRBD1 as D (5 bases). This CDR3 is built from 13 residues. Germline lookup yields CDR1 MDHEN and CDR2 SYDVKM. V lost 10 bases to trimming and J lost 5 bases, with 17 bases between them. CDR3 amino acids: CATGGDWRTEAFF. The CDR3 nucleotides are TGTGCCACCGGGGGGGACTGGCGAACTGAAGCTTTCTTT.

This clone was counted a single time. The CDR3 sequence is CASRPNRGAEAFF. The CDR3 DNA follows: TGTGCCAGCAGGCCCAACAGGGGAGCTGAAGCTTTCTTT. The chain employs TRBV6-5 and TRBJ1-1; 7 bases match TRBD1. This CDR3 is built from 13 residues. Trimming cost V 6 bases and J 6 bases; bases outside gene matches: 7. In germline, CDR1 is MNHEY, CDR2 SVGAGI.

The V gene is TRBV2, the J gene TRBJ2-1, with TRBD2 identical over 10 bases. The CDR3 contains 15 residues. The ends lost 5 bases at V and 6 bases at J; junction bases unmatched: 7. Germline lookup yields CDR1 SNHLY and CDR2 FYNNEI. CDR3 sequence: CASSTAGGPINEQFF. The CDR3 DNA reads TGTGCCAGCAGTACAGCGGGAGGGCCGATCAATGAGCAGTTCTTC.

The chain employs TRBV6-4 and TRBJ2-1; D possibly corresponds to TRBD1 (6 bases). Looked up from germline, CDR1 is MRHNA and CDR2 is SNTAGT. V lost 2 bases and J 9 bases, leaving 11 bases between the germline ends. CDR3 length: 13 residues. CDR3 sequence (DNA): TGTGCCAGCAGTGACCGAGTAGGGGGTGAGCAGTTCTTC. Protein sequence: CASSDRVGGEQFF.

J is TRBJ1-2 and V is TRBV4-1, with TRBD1 identical over 7 bases. The CDR3 runs to 20 residues. Germline-derived CDR1 and CDR2 are MGHRA and YSYEKL. The V and J ends lost 2 bases and 5 bases, in that order; junction bases with no gene match: 23. CDR3 in amino acids: CASSQKVTPRGVRHLYGYTF. CDR3 sequence (DNA): TGCGCCAGCAGCCAAAAAGTGACCCCCAGGGGGGTACGACACCTTTATGGCTACACCTTC.

In this sample, this clone turned up once. The chain recombines TRBV5-1 with TRBJ2-3, with D unresolved. The germline CDR1 and CDR2 sequences are SGHRS and YFSETQ. V lost 4 bases and J 1 base, leaving 16 bases between the germline ends. This CDR3 is 16 amino acids long. The CDR3 here is CASSHTGALGTDTQYF. DNA of the CDR3: TGCGCCAGCAGCCACACGGGTGCGCTAGGCACAGATACGCAGTATTTT.

V and J are TRBV28 and TRBJ1-2; D is unclear. CDR1 is MDHEN and CDR2 is SYDVKM in the germline V gene. This CDR3 region has 12 residues. V dropped 1 base and J dropped 4 bases, with 4 bases sitting between them. Here the CDR3 DNA reads TGTGCCAGCAGTTTATATACCTATGGCTACACCTTC. Its protein product is CASSLYTYGYTF.

The chain employs TRBV28 and TRBJ2-6, with unresolved D. V was clipped by 4 bases and J by 1 base, with 11 bases between them. The CDR3 contains 16 residues. From germline, CDR1 is MDHEN and CDR2 SYDVKM. The CDR3 nucleotides are TGTGCCAGCAGTTCCCCCTATCAATCTGGGGCCAACGTCCTGACTTTC. Its translation is CASSSPYQSGANVLTF.